This T cell receptor beta chain appears in the sequencing data of a study of shared clonotypes between healthy human individuals. The CDR3 sequence is 16 residues long. V dropped 5 bases and J dropped 6; count of bases not matched to a gene: 16. The germline V gene has CDR1 MNHEY and CDR2 SMNVEV (reference sequence). TCRdb's copy holds only in-frame clones and misses some; the assay was immunoSEQ multiplex PCR. Of approximately 640,000 clones in the sample, more than 70% were seen once. Those who donated, Caucasian adults without exception, all lived in Nashville, Tennessee. The material sequenced was memory CD4+ T cells sorted from blood. The subset denotes: CD45RA-negative fraction. This rearrangement joins TRBV27 to TRBJ2-7; 7 nucleotides agree with TRBD2. The receptor's source is a woman aged 25-40 years in good health. The CDR3 DNA follows: TGTGCCAGCAGTCTTATCCCGGCGGGAGTCCCATCCGAGCAGTACTTC. Translated, it gives CASSLIPAGVPSEQYF.